This T cell receptor (beta chain) derives from a study of T-cell reconstitution after alpha-beta-depleted transplantation in children. Germline assignment: CDR1 MNHEY and CDR2 SVGAGI. Unmatched junction bases numbered 10, after V lost 2 bases and J lost 6 bases. The CDR3 contains 16 residues. This clonotype was seen many times. A TCRbeta library incorporating unique molecular identifiers was prepared. TCRdb reprocessed the PCR reads with MiXCR, giving one entry per CDR3 protein. Of almost 500,000 distinct CDR3 sequences in the sample, roughly 10% were seen once. The gene calls are TRBV6-5 and TRBJ1-1, with 9 bases that match TRBD1. Source: PBMCs, taken before TCRalphabeta/CD19-depleted stem cell transplant. The TCR originated in a child aged 2-15 years with inherited bone marrow failure, due to receive a stem cell transplant. CDR3 DNA: TGTGCCAGCAGTTACGAGGTGGGACAGGGCAAATCTGAAGCTTTCTTT. Translating gives CASSYEVGQGKSEAFF.